The present T cell receptor beta chain was sequenced within a study of radiotherapy plus CTLA-4 blockade in lung cancer. Overall study: Disease control was achieved by 31% of patients, and objective responses by about 17%.

Profiling relied on immunoSEQ multiplex PCR, and the TCRdb table lists in-frame clones only, not all of them. The profile covers over 85,000 clones, with approximately 75% appearing a single time and roughly 2.8% taken by the ten largest. Ipilimumab-mediated CTLA-4 blockade plus focal radiation was given to patients having chemo-refractory metastatic non-small-cell lung cancer. Notes on the study in general: An expansion of tumor-derived TCR clones occurred in blood after radiotherapy plus ipilimumab. Interferon-beta and early blood T cell clone dynamics reportedly predicted response best.

This clone occurred once. The antigen is not known. The CDR3 has 15 residues. The V segment lost 6 bases and the J segment 7 bases; nucleotides outside the gene matches: 11. Looked up from germline, CDR1 is SGHTA and CDR2 is FQGTGA. This rearrangement joins TRBV7-3 to TRBJ2-1; 8 nucleotides align to TRBD2. The clonotype originates from a human donor with non-small cell lung cancer who had a partial response to radiotherapy plus ipilimumab. Some clones in this sample may be carry-over from other donors' samples. This sample comprised peripheral blood, obtained from a patient treated with radiotherapy plus ipilimumab. CDR3 nucleotides: TGTGCCAGCAGTCTGAGCGGGGGTGGAGGAAATGAGCAGTTCTTC. Encoded protein: CASSLSGGGGNEQFF.